This record concerns one T cell receptor beta chain sequence. This clone was detected only once. What this receptor recognizes is not known. No qualities accompany the bases; no much larger clone lies one base away. The data originate from a study of cytomegalovirus exposure and HLA in healthy donors (dated by TCRdb to 2015 to 2018). General notes on the study: According to an earlier analysis of several hundred of the donors, some 170 million T cells yielded some 120 million unique TCR beta sequences and roughly 280 Gb of sequence data. An early release that covered more than 550 HLA-typed donors contained 250 to 350 gigabases of sequencing data and approximately 85 million unique TCR sequences. Among the 398 genotyped donors, approximately 77% belonged to the genetic ancestry cluster associated with self-reported Caucasian donors. The study was designed to test whether signatures of past pathogen exposure could be identified by cataloging public T cell receptors. Using immunosequencing, the study profiled T cell repertoires from 666 subjects and related those repertoires to cytomegalovirus serostatus. Along with the approximately 650-subject first cohort, a separate validation cohort of over a hundred different subjects was used. High-throughput TCR immunosequencing, statistical association of individual TCRs with disease status, and machine learning were combined to predict cytomegalovirus infection status. A later analysis re-analyzed previously published TCR beta repertoires from roughly 690 donors and added high-resolution HLA genotyping to study TCR occurrence patterns. Rather than using new phenotypic data, the later analysis identified candidate immune exposures from TCR beta sequences and from how often those sequences occurred across donors. To decide whether each TCR beta V gene segment behaved as functional or pseudogenic, an earlier analysis of approximately 600 of the donors relied on high-throughput TCR beta sequencing. Donor age, sex, ethnicity and CMV serostatus were compiled together with the repertoire data. Genome-wide SNP genotypes for about three fifths of the roughly 670 donors were used in a later genetic analysis, which treated that subset as a discovery cohort. Every discovery cohort repertoire had been produced on one sequencing platform. HLA typing covered class I and class II loci at four-digit resolution. The number of donors typed differed by locus, with about 629-630 for A, B, C, DRB1 and DQB1, more than 500 for DQA1, 600 to 610 for DPA1, and over 400 for DPB1. A handful of DR-DQ haplotypes were treated as single units for association and clustering because of strong linkage in the cohort. Among some 410 genotyped donors of the cohort, an average of approximately 250,000 unique TCR beta nucleotide sequences were sequenced per donor, around 20% of them non-productive. What the work shows at the level of the full study, not this receptor alone: A later analysis reported that several top co-occurrence clusters appeared linked to parvovirus B19, influenza, CMV and Epstein-Barr virus. Cytomegalovirus status was reported to be diagnosed by the classifier with high specificity and sensitivity in both the original and validation cohorts. A group of highly shared sequence variants was considered likely to be a technical artifact of the sequencing pipeline. Immune exposure information for the cohort was limited to CMV serostatus. A total of about 180 TCR beta chains were listed by the study as associated with cytomegalovirus. Because some donors lacked HLA typing at each locus, the association tests relied only on the typed subset. In a later genetic analysis, a missense DCLRE1C variant was associated with V-gene and J-gene trimming of TCR beta chains, and the association was replicated in an independent cohort. Compared with equally common non-associated chains, HLA-associated TCR beta chains in a later analysis were more clonally expanded and had lower generation probabilities. Sequencing depth was assumed to be roughly uniform across donors in the presence/absence analyses, though that assumption may not hold. A further reported finding was that TCR beta sequences accurately predicted the HLA-A and HLA-B alleles for most subjects in the first cohort. Assigning TCR associations to individual alleles was difficult when HLA alleles, especially DR and DQ, strongly co-occurred. A later analysis found that most CMV-associated TCR beta chains appeared HLA-restricted, with HLA associations seemingly driven largely by CMV exposure. In a later analysis, the rate of TCR association differed among HLA loci, with DRB1 alleles having the most associated TCRs and HLA-C alleles having the fewest. A later analysis associated approximately 17,000 TCR beta sequences with specific HLA alleles at a false discovery rate of 0.05. Linkage disequilibrium might explain the correlated functional status among segregating V segments, but an unknown experimental factor could not be excluded. Across donors, most TCR sequences were observed very rarely, whereas some public TCRs were present in many individuals. The authors suggested that the approach could potentially be generalized to other disease states and immunological phenotypes. Three of the identified cytomegalovirus-associated TCR beta chains were confirmed in vitro to be specific for cytomegalovirus antigens. The cohort was sequenced for TCR beta chains only, and without alpha or paired-chain data the features that could be detected were limited. Compared with the roughly 710-donor mean, donors in an Asian-associated ancestry cluster had fewer N-insertions in productive TCRs, according to a later genetic analysis. An earlier analysis of around 600 of the donors showed that most TCR beta V segments appeared in productive rearrangements either about 87% or about 30% of the time, which broadly matched IMGT annotations. Because the 87-base-pair reads could not distinguish some IMGT-functional V segments, including TRBV6-2 and TRBV6-3, those segments were excluded. The earlier analysis of around 600 of the donors excluded fewer than 20 rarely observed V segments, including chromosome 9 orphons, because counts were too low.

In total, roughly 710 healthy bone marrow donors made up the cohort. At the time of sampling, every cohort member was nominally healthy, though immune exposures that went unrecorded were likely present. The donor tested CMV seronegative, placing the donor among the 300 to 400 seronegative members of the cohort. A peripheral blood sample was collected from each donor, and TCR beta sequencing was performed on peripheral blood mononuclear cells. Genomic DNA extraction from the blood cell samples was performed with the Qiagen DNeasy Blood Extraction Kit. From a lookup of the germline V gene (reference sequence), CDR1 and CDR2 are SEHNR and FQNEAQ. V is cut back by 4 bases and J by 7 bases, with 12 bases in the junction unmatched. Inclusive of the bounding cysteine and phenylalanine, the CDR3 is 15 residues long. Just the 45-base CDR3 DNA is kept, in frame starting at base 1. The library was prepared using the immunoSEQ multiplex PCR assay. A mixture of 60 forward primers for TCR Vbeta segments and 13 reverse primers for TCR Jbeta segments was used in the multiplex PCR. The CDR3 region of rearranged TCR beta genes was amplified from genomic DNA by a multiplex PCR assay. The Illumina HiSeq System was used to sequence the amplified TCR beta libraries as 87-base-pair reads. In the authors' own workflow: A later analysis counted about 76 million unique TCR beta chains across the 650 to 800 repertoires, and roughly 9.9 million of these chains were shared by at least two donors. To remove PCR and sequencing errors, raw reads were error-corrected and collapsed into unique sequences using a nearest-neighbor algorithm that merged closely related sequences. CDR3 sequences were aligned to IMGT reference sequences to assign V, D and J gene segments. For a sequence to be retained, a match of at least six nucleotides to both a V gene segment and a J gene segment was required. Rearrangements were classified as productive when the CDR3 lacked stop codons and remained in frame with V and J, and all other rearrangements were classified as non-productive. Following IMGT convention, CDR3 was defined as the stretch from the second conserved V-encoded cysteine to the conserved J-encoded phenylalanine. The earlier analysis of fewer than 700 of the donors excluded sequences that lacked an unambiguous match to a single V gene segment. In an earlier analysis of some 590 of the donors, a V segment was called functional when productive rearrangements were above 56.7%, and segregating when the standard deviation between donors exceeded 5%. To diagnose cytomegalovirus status from the catalog of TCR beta chain sequences, a statistical classification framework was built. In a later analysis, V and J genes were assigned by comparing TCR nucleotide sequences against IMGT/GENE-DB human TR gene sequences. In a later analysis, CDR3 sequences and most-parsimonious VDJ recombination scenarios were assigned using the TCRdist pipeline. A later analysis defined each TCR beta chain by its CDR3 amino acid sequence plus V-gene family, and excluded reads lacking a unique V-gene family. To address suspected cross-contamination and a sequencing artifact, a later analysis removed approximately 600 highly shared, low-generation-probability nucleotide sequences. In a later analysis, a clonal expansion index was calculated for each public chain from normalized within-repertoire ranks of inferred template counts. Generation probabilities in a later analysis came from a VDJ recombination model fitted to out-of-frame rearrangements, and those results were checked against IGoR. A later analysis scored TCR-TCR, TCR-HLA and TCR-CMV co-occurrence with hypergeometric tests, applying a repertoire-size bias correction to TCR pairs. To estimate false discovery rates, a later analysis permuted the HLA or CMV assignments 20 times. In a later analysis, co-occurring TCRs were grouped using DBSCAN, and TCRdist sequence similarity was added for clustering within HLA-allele-positive subsets. For co-occurrence clustering, repertoires with fewer than 30,000 or more than 120,000 public chains were excluded, along with a handful of repertoires with anomalous nucleotide sharing. The table comes from immuneACCESS by way of TCRdb, which keeps in-frame sequences with V and J called. Part of the clones is missing from these tables; in studies checked, under half for an unresolved V gene and the rest for unknown reasons. V and J calls plus clone size are reproduced from that table; the DNA served to infer D and trimming. The sample includes around 120,000 clones, with about 80% observed a single time. The ten largest clonotypes hold 3.4% of the sample.

The TCR was taken from a young man in good health and CMV-seronegative. The chain uses TRBV7-9 and TRBJ2-5, with 7 bases in between that match TRBD1. The sequenced sample consisted of PBMCs. CDR3 reads: CASSSSGTAIGTQYF. The DNA sequence follows: TGTGCCAGCAGCTCGTCAGGGACAGCGATTGGGACCCAGTACTTC.